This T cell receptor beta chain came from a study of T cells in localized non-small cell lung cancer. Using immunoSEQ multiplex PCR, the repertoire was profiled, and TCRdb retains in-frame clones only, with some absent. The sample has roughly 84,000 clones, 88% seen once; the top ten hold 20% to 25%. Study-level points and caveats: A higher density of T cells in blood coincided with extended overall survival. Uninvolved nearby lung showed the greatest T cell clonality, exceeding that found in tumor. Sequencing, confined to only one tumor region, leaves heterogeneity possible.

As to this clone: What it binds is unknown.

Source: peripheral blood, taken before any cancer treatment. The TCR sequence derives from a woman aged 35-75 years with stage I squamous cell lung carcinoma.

Here the CDR3 DNA reads TGTGCCAGCAGCGTAGCGGCGGGGGACGGGGAGCTGTTTTTT. It yields the protein CASSVAAGDGELFF. The genes are TRBV9 and TRBJ2-2; 7 bases are shared with TRBD2. The CDR3 is made up of 14 amino acids. The germline CDR1 and CDR2 sequences are SGDLS and YYNGEE. The ends lost 0 bases at V and 7 bases at J; junction bases unmatched: 3.